This TCR beta chain was captured in a study of T cells in Graves' hyperthyroidism and ophthalmopathy. Broader study findings: Researchers found most expanded thyroid clonotypes above 0.001 in blood as well. In validation, the model predicted ophthalmopathy. These predictions came a median about 6.5 months before onset.

This clonotype was counted ten times or more. Antigen: not known. This CDR3 comprises 14 residues. The germline V and J ends were trimmed by 7 bases and 5 bases, with 16 bases remaining between them. Germline CDR1 is KGHDR and CDR2 is SFDVKD. Researchers barred patients who had uncontrolled infection, other autoimmune disease, pregnancy or lactation. Orbital computed tomography and thyroid ultrasound, together with serum TRAb and thyroxine and clinical symptoms, were used for diagnoses. TCR beta CDR3 region amplification was performed from RNA transcripts. The HTBI primer set drove a first-round RT-PCR of the TCR CDR3. TCRdb re-derived calls from the multiplex PCR reads in MiXCR, one entry per CDR3 protein. Here the sample spans hundreds of thousands of distinct CDR3 sequences, 45% being singletons.

The chain has TRBV24-1 and TRBJ2-5; the D gene is possibly TRBD2 (5 bases). The sample taken for sequencing was peripheral blood or thyroid tissue (not recorded which). This TCR derives from an adult man with Graves' disease, either hyperthyroidism or ophthalmopathy (not recorded which). CDR3 residues: CATSSTRKRETQYF. The CDR3 bases are TGTGCCACCAGCTCTACTAGAAAGCGGGAGACCCAGTACTTC.